This T cell receptor (beta chain) was identified during a study of shared clonotypes between healthy human individuals. Study details: The donor pool was made up of two women and a few men aged 18 to 49.

Using immunoSEQ multiplex PCR, the repertoire was profiled, and TCRdb retains in-frame clones only, with some absent. The sample lists around 980,000 clones, 75% to 85% occurring once. Broader study findings: Four donors held around 5% of naive CD4 clonotypes in common. Though the depth was large, rarefaction showed that sorted-subset sequencing was incomplete. In general, naive subsets displayed greater estimated richness than memory subsets did.

Unmatched junction bases numbered 4, after V lost 1 base and J lost 0 bases. Germline CDR1 is SGHRS and CDR2 is YFSETQ. This CDR3 is 16 amino acids long. As to this clone: Its target is unknown.

This sequence joins TRBV5-1 and TRBJ2-1; 7 bases line up with TRBD2. Sequenced material: memory CD4+ T cells from PBMCs. The subset: CD45RA-negative fraction. The TCR sequence derives from a man between 18 and 35 years old in good health. Some clones in this sample may be carry-over from other donors' samples. In DNA form, the CDR3 reads TGCGCCAGCAGCTTGCTGGGAGGGAGCTCCTACAATGAGCAGTTCTTC. Amino acids: CASSLLGGSSYNEQFF.